This T cell receptor (beta chain) was documented in a study of blood T cell repertoires in COVID-19. Germline CDR1 is SGHRS and CDR2 is YFSETQ. The CDR3 extends over 16 amino acids. After removal of 3 bases from V and 6 bases from J, the junction contained 12 bases not matched to a gene. In its sample, this clone was seen once. Clones were sequenced by immunoSEQ multiplex PCR, and TCRdb holds only the in-frame ones, with some missing. The sample contains around 51,000 clones, 86% of which appear only once. Sequences were obtained from peripheral blood. The sequence derives from a man aged 80 or over with active COVID-19. The chain links TRBV5-1 to TRBJ1-2; 9 bases are shared with TRBD1. CDR3 loop: CASSSGEGQGLDGYTF. The CDR3 DNA reads as TGCGCCAGCAGCTCGGGGGAGGGACAGGGTTTGGATGGCTACACCTTC.